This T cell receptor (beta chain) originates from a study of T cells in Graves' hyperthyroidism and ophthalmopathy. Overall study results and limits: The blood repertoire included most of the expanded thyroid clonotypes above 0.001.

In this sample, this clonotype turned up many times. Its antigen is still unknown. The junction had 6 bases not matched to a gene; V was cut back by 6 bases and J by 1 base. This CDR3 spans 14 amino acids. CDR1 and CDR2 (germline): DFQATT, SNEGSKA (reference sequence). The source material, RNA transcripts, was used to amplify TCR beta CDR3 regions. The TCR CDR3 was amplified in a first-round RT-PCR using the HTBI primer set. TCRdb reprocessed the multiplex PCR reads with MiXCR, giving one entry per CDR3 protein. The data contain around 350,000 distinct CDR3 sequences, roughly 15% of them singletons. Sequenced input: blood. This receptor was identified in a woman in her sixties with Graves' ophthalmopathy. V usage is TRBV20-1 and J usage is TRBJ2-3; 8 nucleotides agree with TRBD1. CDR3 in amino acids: CSAGTGGGTDTQYF. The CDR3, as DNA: TGCAGTGCGGGGACAGGAGGGGGCACAGATACGCAGTATTTT.